The 9 T cell receptor beta chains in this list originate from one sample, sequenced in a study of cytomegalovirus exposure and HLA in healthy donors. The PCR contained 60 Vbeta and 13 Jbeta primers. Profiling relied on immunoSEQ multiplex PCR, and the TCRdb table lists in-frame clones only, not all of them. The sample includes some 120,000 clones, 70% of them seen just once. Sequencing was performed on PBMCs. The receptors come from a young man in good health and CMV-seropositive.

The chain links TRBV2 to TRBJ2-3; D unresolved. The CDR3 length is 14 residues. CDR1 SNHLY and CDR2 FYNNEI come from the germline V gene. V was pared by 7 bases and J by 4 bases, with 15 bases between. The CDR3 spells CASTEDHSPDTQYF. CDR3 DNA sequence: TGTGCCAGCACAGAGGATCATAGCCCAGATACGCAGTATTTT.

The chain has TRBV5-1 and TRBJ2-7, with 7 bases lining up with TRBD1. Trimming cost V 4 bases and J 5 bases; bases outside gene matches: 12. The CDR3 spans 15 residues. Germline-derived CDR1 and CDR2 are SGHRS and YFSETQ. In DNA form, the CDR3 reads TGCGCCAGCAGCCGGGCGAGAGGGGGCGCAGACGAGCAGTACTTC. Protein product: CASSRARGGADEQYF.

The chain uses TRBV19 and TRBJ2-1; no reliable D call. Trimming cost V 2 bases and J 9 bases, with 14 bases left between them. Germline CDR1 and CDR2: LNHDA and SQIVND (reference sequence). The CDR3 length is 14 residues. CDR3 DNA: TGTGCCAGTAGTATAACTGTCAGAGGTAGTGAGCAGTTCTTC. Protein sequence: CASSITVRGSEQFF.

The gene calls are TRBV5-4 and TRBJ1-2; 7 bases line up with TRBD1. The CDR3 covers 15 residues. Germline V CDR1 and CDR2: SGHNT, YYREEE (reference sequence). J was trimmed by 4 bases and V by 0 bases; bases with no gene match: 6. The CDR3: CASSLARQGGYGYTF. The CDR3 coding sequence is TGTGCCAGCAGCTTGGCCAGACAGGGAGGCTATGGCTACACCTTC.

This clone showed up just once. The V and J genes are TRBV15 and TRBJ1-5; no firm D call. Germline CDR1 LNHNV, CDR2 YYDKDF (reference sequence). V shed 4 bases and J shed 1 base, with 5 bases lying between them. The CDR3 sequence is 13 residues long. The CDR3 region is CATSMLSNQPQHF. As DNA, the CDR3 is TGTGCCACCAGCATGTTAAGCAATCAGCCCCAGCATTTT.

The chain carries TRBV6-1 and TRBJ1-2; D may be TRBD1 (5 bases). CDR3 length equals 14 residues. From germline, CDR1 is MNHNS and CDR2 SASEGT. The V gene lost 6 bases and the J gene lost 2 bases, with 13 bases spanning the gap. Here the CDR3 DNA reads TGTGCCAGCAGCCAGATGACAGTAAACTATGGCTACACCTTC. It yields the protein CASSQMTVNYGYTF.

CDR3 loop: CASSQAHGDEKLFF. Written as DNA, the CDR3 is TGCGCCAGCAGCCAAGCCCACGGTGATGAAAAACTGTTTTTT. The genes are TRBV4-1 and TRBJ1-4; D uncertain. The ends were cut back, 1 base at V and 6 bases at J, with 9 bases in the middle. There are 14 residues in the CDR3. Germline V CDR1 and CDR2: MGHRA, YSYEKL.

This clone appeared once. The rearrangement joins TRBV5-5 to TRBJ1-1; TRBD1 matches at 8 bases. Per germline, CDR1 SGHKS and CDR2 YYEKEE (reference sequence). CDR3 length: 14 amino acids. Germline trimming cut 1 base from V and 4 bases from J; bases unmatched to any gene: 3. For the CDR3, the DNA is TGTGCCAGCAGCTTGTACAGGGGGGTCACTGAAGCTTTCTTT. Translation gives CASSLYRGVTEAFF.

The chain carries TRBV2 and TRBJ1-6, with 8 positions matching TRBD1. The CDR3 sequence is 15 residues long. The germline gives CDR1 SNHLY, CDR2 FYNNEI. The J segment lost 9 bases and the V segment lost 6 bases, leaving 10 bases of the junction unmatched. CDR3 sequence: CASRGTGFLRSPLHF. The CDR3 nucleotides are TGTGCCAGCAGGGGGACAGGTTTTTTGCGTTCACCCCTCCACTTT.